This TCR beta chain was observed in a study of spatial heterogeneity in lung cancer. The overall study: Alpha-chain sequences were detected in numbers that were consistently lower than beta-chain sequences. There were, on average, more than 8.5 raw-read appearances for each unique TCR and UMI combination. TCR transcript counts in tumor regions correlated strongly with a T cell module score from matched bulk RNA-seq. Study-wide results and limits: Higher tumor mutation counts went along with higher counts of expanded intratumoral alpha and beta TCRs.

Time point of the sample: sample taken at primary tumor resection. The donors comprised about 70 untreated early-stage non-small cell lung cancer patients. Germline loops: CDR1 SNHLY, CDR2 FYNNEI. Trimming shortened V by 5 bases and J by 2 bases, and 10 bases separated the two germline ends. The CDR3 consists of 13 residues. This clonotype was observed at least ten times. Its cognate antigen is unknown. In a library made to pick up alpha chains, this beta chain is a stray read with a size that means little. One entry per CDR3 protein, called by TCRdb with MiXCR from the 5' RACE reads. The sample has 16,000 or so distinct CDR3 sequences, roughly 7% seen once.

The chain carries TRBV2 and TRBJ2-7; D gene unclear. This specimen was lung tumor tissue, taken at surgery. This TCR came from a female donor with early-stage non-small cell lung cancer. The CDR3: CASSYGTPYEQYF. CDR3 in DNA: TGTGCCAGCAGTTACGGTACCCCCTACGAGCAGTACTTC.